A single sample gave rise to the 17 T cell receptor beta chains below, sequenced in a study of blood T cell repertoires in COVID-19. The assay was immunoSEQ multiplex PCR, and TCRdb's table has in-frame clones only and misses some. The top ten hold about 3% of the sample, which has a few hundred thousand clones, around 86% seen once. Sequencing was performed on peripheral blood. Source of these receptors: a woman under 40 with active or convalescent COVID-19.

This clone was seen a handful of times. This sequence joins TRBV29-1 and TRBJ1-2; a weak D match, TRBD1 (5 bases). The CDR3 extends over 11 amino acids. The V and J ends lost 4 bases and 7 bases respectively, with 10 bases between them. Germline V CDR1 and CDR2: SQVTM, ANQGSEA. The CDR3 loop reads CSVGSGSGYTF. DNA of the CDR3: TGCAGCGTTGGGTCAGGGTCTGGCTACACCTTC.

This clone was detected only a few times. The rearrangement joins TRBV14 to TRBJ1-2; D is unresolved. This CDR3 has 15 residues. The germline V gene encodes CDR1 SGHDN and CDR2 FVKESK. The V end was cut by 1 base, the J end by 5 bases, with 14 bases between. The CDR3 here is CASSQVNVGRYGYTF. The CDR3 DNA follows: TGTGCCAGCAGCCAAGTTAACGTAGGCAGGTATGGCTACACCTTC.

This chain uses TRBV29-1 with TRBJ2-1; D might be TRBD1 (5 bases). The CDR3 spans 12 residues. CDR1 and CDR2 (germline): SQVTM, ANQGSEA. CDR3 sequence reads: CLWGDNYNEQFF. CDR3 DNA: TGCTTATGGGGCGACAACTACAATGAGCAGTTCTTC.

The rearrangement uses TRBV19 and TRBJ1-2, with 7 bases fitting TRBD1. Germline trimming cut 6 bases from V and 8 bases from J; bases unmatched to any gene: 9. Germline V gives CDR1 LNHDA, CDR2 SQIVND (reference sequence). The CDR3 runs to 13 residues. The CDR3 nucleotides read TGTGCCAGTAGCGTAGGGGGCGTAAGCGGCTACACCTTC. Its protein is CASSVGGVSGYTF.

This clone was observed a handful of times. This chain's CDR3 is CASSSKTGSDEQYF. In DNA, the CDR3 is TGTGCCAGCAGCAGTAAGACAGGGTCAGACGAGCAGTACTTC. The genes are TRBV5-4 and TRBJ2-7; 7 bases fit TRBD1. J was trimmed by 5 bases and V by 4 bases; bases with no gene match: 9. CDR1 and CDR2 from the germline V gene are SGHNT and YYREEE (reference sequence). This CDR3 comprises 14 residues.

This clone was detected only a few times. Distinct nucleotide sequences in the sample also encode this CDR3. The chain is built from TRBV19 and TRBJ1-1, with a weak D call TRBD1 (5 bases). The CDR3 is made up of 13 amino acids. V gave up 5 bases and J gave up 4 bases, with 11 bases separating them. Germline-derived CDR1 and CDR2 are LNHDA and SQIVND (reference sequence). DNA for the CDR3: TGTGCCAGTAGTCCCCAGGGATTCACTGAAGCTTTCTTT. Translating gives CASSPQGFTEAFF.

V usage is TRBV6-5 and J usage is TRBJ1-6; D call uncertain. This CDR3 is built from 12 residues. V lost 2 bases, J lost 17 bases, and 13 bases lay in between. CDR1 MNHEY and CDR2 SVGAGI come from the germline V gene. This CDR3 reads CASSYDRQVFHF. CDR3 nucleotide sequence: TGTGCCAGCAGTTACGACCGGCAGGTCTTCCACTTT.

The chain couples TRBV24-1 to TRBJ2-7; D may be TRBD1 (5 bases). CDR3 length equals 16 residues. The ends were cut back, 3 bases at V and 3 bases at J, with 17 bases in the middle. Germline V lookup: CDR1 KGHDR, CDR2 SFDVKD. This CDR3 is CATSDGLGATGYEQYF. The DNA of the CDR3 is TGTGCCACCAGTGATGGTTTAGGGGCGACGGGCTACGAGCAGTACTTC.

This clone has only a few counts. The chain recombines TRBV9 with TRBJ2-3; 16 bases are a match to TRBD2. J was trimmed by 7 bases and V by 4 bases; bases with no gene match: 6. Germline CDR1 reads SGDLS; CDR2 reads YYNGEE. The CDR3 sequence is 16 residues long. The CDR3 sequence is CASSHGTSGGANTQYF. The DNA for the CDR3 is TGTGCCAGCAGCCACGGGACTAGCGGGGGGGCTAATACGCAGTATTTT.

The rearrangement joins TRBV27 to TRBJ2-1; weak D call: TRBD1 (5 bases). V gave up 3 bases and J gave up 4 bases, with 16 bases separating them. Germline lookup yields CDR1 MNHEY and CDR2 SMNVEV (reference sequence). CDR3 size: 16 residues. The CDR3 sequence is CASSFSRQRGYNEQFF. The CDR3 DNA sequence: TGTGCCAGCAGTTTTTCCCGACAGAGAGGATACAATGAGCAGTTCTTC.

This clone was counted once. The chain combines TRBV27 with TRBJ1-2; D unresolved. Germline V gene data show CDR1 as MNHEY and CDR2 as SMNVEV (reference sequence). V lost 3 bases to trimming and J lost 0 bases, with 5 bases between them. There are 13 residues in the CDR3. CDR3 in amino acids: CASSFRSNYGYTF. The CDR3 nucleotides read TGTGCCAGCAGTTTCAGATCTAACTATGGCTACACCTTC.

This clone was observed a handful of times. The chain combines TRBV9 with TRBJ2-1, with TRBD2 matching over 10 bases. Germline V CDR1 and CDR2: SGDLS, YYNGEE. With 4 bases clipped from V and 4 bases from J, the junction kept 5 bases outside the gene matches. The CDR3 runs to 15 residues. The CDR3 DNA reads as TGTGCCAGCAGCCAGAGCGGGGGGGCTTACAATGAGCAGTTCTTC. As protein: CASSQSGGAYNEQFF.

The chain joins TRBV3-1 (or the pseudogene TRBV3-2) to TRBJ1-2; no reliable D call. V lost 5 bases and J 4 bases, leaving 17 bases between the germline ends. The germline V gene encodes CDR1 LGHDT and CDR2 YNNKEL (reference sequence). The CDR3 extends over 15 amino acids. The CDR3 protein is CASSLTKFEVYGYTF. In DNA, the CDR3 is TGTGCCAGCAGCTTAACGAAATTTGAGGTCTATGGCTACACCTTC.

The CDR3 DNA is TGTGCCAGTGGAAAGGGGAGGGTGTATGGCTACACCTTC. Its protein product is CASGKGRVYGYTF. The V and J genes are TRBV19 and TRBJ1-2; a possible D gene is TRBD1 (5 bases). V lost 8 bases and J 5 bases, leaving 15 bases between the germline ends. Germline V gives CDR1 LNHDA, CDR2 SQIVND (reference sequence). This CDR3 comprises 13 residues.

The rearrangement uses TRBV27 and TRBJ1-1; TRBD1 agrees at 7 bases. V lost 8 bases and J lost 9; bases outside the gene matches: 21. The CDR3 spans 16 residues. From germline, CDR1 is MNHEY and CDR2 SMNVEV (reference sequence). CDR3 in amino acids: CASSLAQGDFPFQAFF. The CDR3 bases are TGTGCCAGCTCCCTAGCCCAGGGGGACTTTCCTTTTCAAGCTTTCTTT.

The chain employs TRBV5-1 and TRBJ2-5; D is possibly TRBD1 (5 bases). The germline V gene encodes CDR1 SGHRS and CDR2 YFSETQ. V shed 2 bases and J shed 5 bases, with 13 bases lying between them. The CDR3 spans 14 residues. CDR3: CASSFWGPGETQYF. DNA of the CDR3: TGCGCCAGCAGCTTCTGGGGCCCTGGGGAGACCCAGTACTTC.

The CDR3 loop is CASSLARTSGYEQYF. CDR3 nucleotides: TGTGCCAGCAGCTTGGCCCGGACTAGCGGGTACGAGCAGTACTTC. This chain links TRBV5-6 with TRBJ2-7; 11 bases are a match to TRBD2. Unmatched junction bases numbered 3, after V lost 0 bases and J lost 4 bases. The CDR3 totals 15 residues. Per germline, CDR1 SGHDT and CDR2 YYEEEE. The full variable domain, in which reference TRBV5-6 and TRBJ2-7 provide the parts outside the CDR3, is DAGVTQSPTHLIKTRGQQVTLRCSPKSGHDTVSWYQQALGQGPQFIFQYYEEEERQRGNFPDRFSGHQFPNYSSELNVNALLLGDSALYLCASSLARTSGYEQYFGPGTRLTVT.